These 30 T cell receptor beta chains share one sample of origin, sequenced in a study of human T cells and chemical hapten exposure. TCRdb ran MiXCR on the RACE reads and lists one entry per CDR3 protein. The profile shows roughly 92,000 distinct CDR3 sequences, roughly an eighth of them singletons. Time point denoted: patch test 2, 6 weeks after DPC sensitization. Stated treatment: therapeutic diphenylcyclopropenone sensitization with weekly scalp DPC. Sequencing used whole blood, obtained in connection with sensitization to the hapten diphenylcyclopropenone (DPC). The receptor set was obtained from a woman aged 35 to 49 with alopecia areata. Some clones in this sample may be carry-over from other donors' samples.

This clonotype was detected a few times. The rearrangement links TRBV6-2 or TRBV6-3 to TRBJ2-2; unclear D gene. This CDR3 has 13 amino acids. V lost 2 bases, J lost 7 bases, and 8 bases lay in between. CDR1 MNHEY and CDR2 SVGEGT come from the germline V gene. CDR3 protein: CASSYVGIGELFF. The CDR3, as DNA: TGTGCCAGCAGTTACGTAGGGATCGGGGAGCTGTTTTTT.

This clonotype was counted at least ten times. The CDR3 loop is CASSPWAGGPHEQFF. The CDR3 bases are TGTGCCAGTAGCCCATGGGCGGGGGGGCCCCATGAGCAGTTCTTC. This chain joins TRBV19 and TRBJ2-1; 9 nucleotides align to TRBD2. Germline lookup yields CDR1 LNHDA and CDR2 SQIVND (reference sequence). This CDR3 is 15 amino acids long. V gave up 6 bases and J gave up 8 bases; unmatched junction bases: 11.

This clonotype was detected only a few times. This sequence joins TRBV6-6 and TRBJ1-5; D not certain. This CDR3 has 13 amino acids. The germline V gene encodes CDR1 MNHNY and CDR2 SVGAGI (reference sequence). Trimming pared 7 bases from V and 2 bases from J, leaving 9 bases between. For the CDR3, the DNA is TGTGCCAGCACGGGGTGGGGCAATCAGCCCCAGCATTTT. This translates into CASTGWGNQPQHF.

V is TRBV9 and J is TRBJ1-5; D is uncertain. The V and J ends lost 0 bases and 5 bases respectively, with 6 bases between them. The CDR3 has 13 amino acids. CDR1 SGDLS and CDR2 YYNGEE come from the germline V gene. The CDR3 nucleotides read TGTGCCAGCAGCGTAGGACCCTATCAGCCCCAGCATTTT. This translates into CASSVGPYQPQHF.

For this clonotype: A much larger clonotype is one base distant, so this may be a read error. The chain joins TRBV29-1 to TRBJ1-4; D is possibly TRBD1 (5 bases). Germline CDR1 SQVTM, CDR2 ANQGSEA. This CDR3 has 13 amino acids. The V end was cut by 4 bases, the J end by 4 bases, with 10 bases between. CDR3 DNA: TGCAGCGTTGTAGGGGCGGGTAATGAAAAACTGTTTTTT. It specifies CSVVGAGNEKLFF.

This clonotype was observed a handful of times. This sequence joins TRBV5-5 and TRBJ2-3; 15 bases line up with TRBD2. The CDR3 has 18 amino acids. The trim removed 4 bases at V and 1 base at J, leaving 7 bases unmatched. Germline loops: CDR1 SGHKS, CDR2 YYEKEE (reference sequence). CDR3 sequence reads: CASSNGLAGGPRTDTQYF. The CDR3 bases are TGTGCCAGCAGCAACGGACTAGCGGGAGGGCCGCGCACAGATACGCAGTATTTT.

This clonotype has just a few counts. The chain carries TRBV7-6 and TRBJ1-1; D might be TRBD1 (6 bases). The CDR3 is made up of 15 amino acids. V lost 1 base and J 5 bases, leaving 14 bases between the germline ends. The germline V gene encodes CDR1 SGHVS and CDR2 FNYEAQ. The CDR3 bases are TGTGCCAGCAGCTTAGAGGGGGAGGGGGTTACTGAAGCTTTCTTT. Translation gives CASSLEGEGVTEAFF.

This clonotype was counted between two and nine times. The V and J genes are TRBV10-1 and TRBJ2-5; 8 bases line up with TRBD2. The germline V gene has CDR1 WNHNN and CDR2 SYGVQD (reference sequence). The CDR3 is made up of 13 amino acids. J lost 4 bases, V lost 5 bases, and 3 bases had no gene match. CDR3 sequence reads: CASSSGSAETQYF. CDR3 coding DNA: TGCGCCAGCAGTAGCGGGAGCGCAGAGACCCAGTACTTC.

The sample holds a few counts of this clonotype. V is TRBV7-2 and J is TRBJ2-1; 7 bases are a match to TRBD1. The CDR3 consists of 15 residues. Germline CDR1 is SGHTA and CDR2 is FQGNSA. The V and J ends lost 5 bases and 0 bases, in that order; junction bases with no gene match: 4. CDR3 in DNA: TGTGCCAGCAGCATGGACAGGCGCTCCTACAATGAGCAGTTCTTC. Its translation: CASSMDRRSYNEQFF.

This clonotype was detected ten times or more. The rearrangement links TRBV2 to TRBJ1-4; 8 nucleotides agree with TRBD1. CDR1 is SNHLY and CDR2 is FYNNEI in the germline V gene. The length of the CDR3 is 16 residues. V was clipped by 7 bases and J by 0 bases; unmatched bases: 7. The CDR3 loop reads CASNRDRPSTNEKLFF. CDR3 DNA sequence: TGTGCCAGCAATAGGGACAGGCCTTCAACTAATGAAAAACTGTTTTTT.

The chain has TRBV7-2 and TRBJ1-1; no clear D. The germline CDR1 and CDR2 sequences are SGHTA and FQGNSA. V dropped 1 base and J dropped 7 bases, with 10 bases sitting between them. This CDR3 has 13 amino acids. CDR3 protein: CASSLVQRSEAFF. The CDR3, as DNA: TGTGCCAGCAGCTTAGTACAGAGGAGTGAAGCTTTCTTT. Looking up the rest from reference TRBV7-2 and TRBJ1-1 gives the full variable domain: GAGVSQSPSNKVTEKGKDVELRCDPISGHTALYWYRQSLGQGLEFLIYFQGNSAPDKSGLPSDRFSAERTGGSVSTLTIQRTQQEDSAVYLCASSLVQRSEAFFGQGTRLTVV.

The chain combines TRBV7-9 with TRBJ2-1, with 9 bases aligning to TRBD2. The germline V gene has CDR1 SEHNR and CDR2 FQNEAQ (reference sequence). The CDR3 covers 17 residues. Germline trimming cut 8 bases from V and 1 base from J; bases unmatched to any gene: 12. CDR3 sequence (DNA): TGTGCCAGCCGCCGAACGCGGGCGGGAGGGTCCTACAATGAGCAGTTCTTC. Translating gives CASRRTRAGGSYNEQFF.

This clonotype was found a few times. The CDR3 DNA is TGTGCCAGCAGTTTAGCGCGGAGACCCCTCGGCAAAAACATTCAGTACTTC. This gives the protein CASSLARRPLGKNIQYF. V is TRBV12-3 or TRBV12-4 and J is TRBJ2-4; D unclear. The CDR3 extends over 17 amino acids. V was trimmed by 0 bases and J by 3 bases, leaving 15 bases between them.

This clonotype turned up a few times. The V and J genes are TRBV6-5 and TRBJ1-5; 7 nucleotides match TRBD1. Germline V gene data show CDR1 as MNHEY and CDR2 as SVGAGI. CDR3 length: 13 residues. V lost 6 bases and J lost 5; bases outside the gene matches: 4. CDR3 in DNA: TGTGCCAGCAGCGGGACAGAGTATCAGCCCCAGCATTTT. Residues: CASSGTEYQPQHF.

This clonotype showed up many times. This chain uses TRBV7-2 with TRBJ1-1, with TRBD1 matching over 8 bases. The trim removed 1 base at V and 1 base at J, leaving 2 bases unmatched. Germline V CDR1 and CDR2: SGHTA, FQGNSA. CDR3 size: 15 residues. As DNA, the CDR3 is TGTGCCAGCAGCTTAGGGGACAGGCGGAACACTGAAGCTTTCTTT. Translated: CASSLGDRRNTEAFF.

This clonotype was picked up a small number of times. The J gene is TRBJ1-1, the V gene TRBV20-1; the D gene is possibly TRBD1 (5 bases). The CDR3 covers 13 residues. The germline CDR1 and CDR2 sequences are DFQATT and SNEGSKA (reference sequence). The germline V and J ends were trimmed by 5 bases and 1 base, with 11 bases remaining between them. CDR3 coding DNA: TGCAGTGCTGGATTCGGGGGGAACACTGAAGCTTTCTTT. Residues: CSAGFGGNTEAFF.

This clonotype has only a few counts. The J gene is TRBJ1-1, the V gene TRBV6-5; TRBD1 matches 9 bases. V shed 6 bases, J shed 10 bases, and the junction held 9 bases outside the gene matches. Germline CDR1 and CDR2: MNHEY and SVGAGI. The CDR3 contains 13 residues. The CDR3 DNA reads TGTGCCAGCAGGGGACAGGGCCGGTTCACAGCTTTCTTT. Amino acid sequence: CASRGQGRFTAFF.

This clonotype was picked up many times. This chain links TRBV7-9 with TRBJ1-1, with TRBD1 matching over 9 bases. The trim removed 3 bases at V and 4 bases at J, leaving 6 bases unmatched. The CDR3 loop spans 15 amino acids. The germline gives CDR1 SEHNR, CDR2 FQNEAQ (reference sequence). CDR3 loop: CASSFSGTGITEAFF. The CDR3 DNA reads TGTGCCAGCAGCTTCTCTGGGACAGGGATCACTGAAGCTTTCTTT.

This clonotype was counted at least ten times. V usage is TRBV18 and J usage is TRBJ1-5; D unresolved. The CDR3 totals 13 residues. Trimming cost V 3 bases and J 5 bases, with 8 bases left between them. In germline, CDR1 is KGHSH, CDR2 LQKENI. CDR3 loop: CASSPTRDQPQHF. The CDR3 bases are TGTGCCAGCTCACCCACCCGTGATCAGCCCCAGCATTTT.

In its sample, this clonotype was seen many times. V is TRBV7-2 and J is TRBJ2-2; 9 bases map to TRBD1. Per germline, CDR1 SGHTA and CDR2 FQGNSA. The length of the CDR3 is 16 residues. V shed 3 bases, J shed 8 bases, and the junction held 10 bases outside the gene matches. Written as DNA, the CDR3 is TGTGCCAGCAGCTTGCATAAACGGGACAGGGAGGGGGAGCTGTTTTTT. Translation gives CASSLHKRDREGELFF. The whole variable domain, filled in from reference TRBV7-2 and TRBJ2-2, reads GAGVSQSPSNKVTEKGKDVELRCDPISGHTALYWYRQSLGQGLEFLIYFQGNSAPDKSGLPSDRFSAERTGGSVSTLTIQRTQQEDSAVYLCASSLHKRDREGELFFGEGSRLTVL.

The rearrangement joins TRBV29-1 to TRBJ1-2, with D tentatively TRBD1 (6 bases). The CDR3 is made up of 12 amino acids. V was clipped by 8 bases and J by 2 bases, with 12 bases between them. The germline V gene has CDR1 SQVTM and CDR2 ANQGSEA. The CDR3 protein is CSSKDRNYGYTF. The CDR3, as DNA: TGCAGCTCCAAAGACAGGAACTATGGCTACACCTTC.

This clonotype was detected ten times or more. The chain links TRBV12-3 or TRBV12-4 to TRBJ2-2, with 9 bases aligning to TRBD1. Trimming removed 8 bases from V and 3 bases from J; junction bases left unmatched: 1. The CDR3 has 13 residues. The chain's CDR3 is CASRDRDTGELFF. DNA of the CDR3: TGTGCCAGCCGGGACAGGGACACCGGGGAGCTGTTTTTT.

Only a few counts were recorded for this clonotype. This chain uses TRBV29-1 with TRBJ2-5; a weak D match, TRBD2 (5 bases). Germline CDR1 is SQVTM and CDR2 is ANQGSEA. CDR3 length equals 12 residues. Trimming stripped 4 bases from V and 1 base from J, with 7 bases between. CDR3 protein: CSVASSQETQYF. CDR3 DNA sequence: TGCAGCGTTGCTAGCTCCCAAGAGACCCAGTACTTC.

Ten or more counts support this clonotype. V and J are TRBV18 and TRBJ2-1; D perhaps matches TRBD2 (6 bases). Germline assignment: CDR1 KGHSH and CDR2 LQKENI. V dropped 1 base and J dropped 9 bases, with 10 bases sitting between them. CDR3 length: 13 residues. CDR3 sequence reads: CASSPRREAEQFF. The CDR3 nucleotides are TGTGCCAGCTCACCACGAAGGGAGGCTGAGCAGTTCTTC.

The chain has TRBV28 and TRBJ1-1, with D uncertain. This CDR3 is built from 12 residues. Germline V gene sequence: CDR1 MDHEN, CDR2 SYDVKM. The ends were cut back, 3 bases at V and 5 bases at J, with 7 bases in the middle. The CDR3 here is CASSLGYTEAFF. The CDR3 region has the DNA TGTGCCAGCAGTTTGGGATATACTGAAGCTTTCTTT. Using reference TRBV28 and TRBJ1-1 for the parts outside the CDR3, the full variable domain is DVKVTQSSRYLVKRTGEKVFLECVQDMDHENMFWYRQDPGLGLRLIYFSYDVKMKEKGDIPEGYSVSREKKERFSLILESASTNQTSMYLCASSLGYTEAFFGQGTRLTVV.

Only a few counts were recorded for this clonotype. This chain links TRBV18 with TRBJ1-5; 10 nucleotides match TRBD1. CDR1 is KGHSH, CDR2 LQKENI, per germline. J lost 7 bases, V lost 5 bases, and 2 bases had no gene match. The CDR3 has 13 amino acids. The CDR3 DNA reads TGTGCCAGCTCAGGGGACAGGGGCCAGCCCCAGCATTTT. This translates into CASSGDRGQPQHF.

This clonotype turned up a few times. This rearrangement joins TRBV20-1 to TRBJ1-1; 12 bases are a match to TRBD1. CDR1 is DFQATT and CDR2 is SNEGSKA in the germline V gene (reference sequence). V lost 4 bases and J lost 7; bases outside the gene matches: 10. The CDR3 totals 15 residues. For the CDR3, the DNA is TGCAGTGCTATCCAAATGGGACAGGGGGCTAATGAAGCTTTCTTT. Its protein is CSAIQMGQGANEAFF.

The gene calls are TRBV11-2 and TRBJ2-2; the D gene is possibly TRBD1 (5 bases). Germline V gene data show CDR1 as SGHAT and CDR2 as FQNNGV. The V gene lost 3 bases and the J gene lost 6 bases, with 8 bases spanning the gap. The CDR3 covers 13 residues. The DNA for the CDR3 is TGTGCCAGCAGCTTGGGGCACTCCGGGGAGCTGTTTTTT. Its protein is CASSLGHSGELFF. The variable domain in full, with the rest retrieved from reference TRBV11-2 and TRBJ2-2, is EAGVAQSPRYKIIEKRQSVAFWCNPISGHATLYWYQQILGQGPKLLIQFQNNGVVDDSQLPKDRFSAERLKGVDSTLKIQPAKLEDSAVYLCASSLGHSGELFFGEGSRLTVL.

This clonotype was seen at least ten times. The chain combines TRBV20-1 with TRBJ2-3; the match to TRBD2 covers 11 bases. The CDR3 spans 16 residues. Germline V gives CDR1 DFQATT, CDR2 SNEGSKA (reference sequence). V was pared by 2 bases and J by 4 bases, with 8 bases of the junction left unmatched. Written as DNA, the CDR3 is TGCAGTGCTAGATCGAGACTAGCGGGGATCCCAGATACGCAGTATTTT. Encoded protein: CSARSRLAGIPDTQYF.

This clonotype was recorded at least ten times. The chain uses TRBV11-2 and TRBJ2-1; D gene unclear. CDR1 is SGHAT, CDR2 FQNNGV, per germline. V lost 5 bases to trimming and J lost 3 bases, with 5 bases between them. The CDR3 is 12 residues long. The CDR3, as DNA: TGTGCCAGCAGCGGCAACTACAATGAGCAGTTCTTC. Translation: CASSGNYNEQFF.